The 21 T cell receptor beta chains listed next were all sequenced from one sample in a study of graft-versus-host responses after intestinal transplantation (dated by TCRdb to the early 2020s). Dithiothreitol, EDTA incubations and collagenase D digestion were used to isolate intraepithelial and lamina propria lymphocytes from graft specimens. The library relied on the immunoSEQ multiplex PCR assay. TCRdb retrieved this table from immuneACCESS and kept in-frame rearrangements only. Not all clones are present; in checked studies, unresolved V genes account for under half, and no reason is known for the remainder. This sample holds 7,500 to 9,500 clones; about 84% were observed only once. Of the sample, 9.5% to 13% falls within the top ten clones. Sequencing was performed on ileum tissue, taken approximately 19 weeks after transplant. The receptors come from a human patient who received an intestinal transplant, so some T cells may come from the graft donor.

V is TRBV5-1 and J is TRBJ2-6; no definite D call. The CDR3 covers 14 residues. CDR1 and CDR2 from the germline V gene are SGHRS and YFSETQ. Trimming shortened V by 0 bases and J by 2 bases, and 3 bases separated the two germline ends. The CDR3 nucleotides are TGCGCCAGCAGCTTGGGGGCTGGGGCCAACGTCCTGACTTTC. The encoded protein is CASSLGAGANVLTF.

V and J are TRBV5-1 and TRBJ2-6, with D tentatively TRBD1 (5 bases). Looked up from germline, CDR1 is SGHRS and CDR2 is YFSETQ. V was pared by 4 bases and J by 2 bases, with 13 bases between. The CDR3 spans 16 residues. This chain's CDR3 is CASSPDPGPGANVLTF. In nucleotides, the CDR3 is TGCGCCAGCAGCCCCGACCCAGGGCCTGGGGCCAACGTCCTGACTTTC.

This clone was seen a handful of times. The chain recombines TRBV19 with TRBJ1-2, with a possible D match to TRBD1 (6 bases). CDR1 and CDR2 (germline): LNHDA, SQIVND (reference sequence). The V and J ends lost 7 bases and 5 bases respectively, with 11 bases between them. CDR3 length: 12 residues. CDR3: CASTFGQYGYTF. The CDR3 DNA sequence: TGTGCCAGTACCTTCGGACAGTATGGCTACACCTTC.

This clone was counted a few times. The chain carries TRBV6-6 and TRBJ2-7; D unresolved. V shed 0 bases and J shed 3 bases, with 9 bases lying between them. Germline V gene lookup returns CDR1 MNHNY and CDR2 SVGAGI (reference sequence). There are 14 residues in the CDR3. In DNA form, the CDR3 reads TGTGCCAGCAGTTACTCTACTCCCTACTACGAGCAGTACTTC. Protein product: CASSYSTPYYEQYF.

This sequence joins TRBV6-5 and TRBJ2-5; D is perhaps TRBD1 (5 bases). Trimming removed 5 bases from V and 4 bases from J, with 17 bases in between. The length of the CDR3 is 15 residues. CDR1 MNHEY and CDR2 SVGAGI come from the germline V gene. The CDR3 region has the DNA TGTGCCAGCAGTCCTCCGTCTATTAGGGGAGAGACCCAGTACTTC. The encoded protein is CASSPPSIRGETQYF.

V gene TRBV6-5 combines with J gene TRBJ2-1, with 7 bases fitting TRBD2. Germline V gene data show CDR1 as MNHEY and CDR2 as SVGAGI. V shed 2 bases, J shed 12 bases, and the junction held 7 bases outside the gene matches. CDR3 length equals 13 residues. DNA of the CDR3: TGTGCCAGCAGTTACGAAGGCGGGAGTTTGCAGTTCTTC. It encodes CASSYEGGSLQFF.

The chain couples TRBV5-6 to TRBJ1-5; 10 bases are shared with TRBD1. The trim removed 4 bases at V and 7 bases at J, leaving 8 bases unmatched. Germline V lookup: CDR1 SGHDT, CDR2 YYEEEE. The CDR3 is 15 amino acids. The CDR3 loop is CASSRDRGRGQPQHF. In nucleotides, the CDR3 is TGTGCCAGCAGCCGGGACAGGGGAAGAGGGCAGCCCCAGCATTTT.

As concerns this clone: Other DNA sequences from this sample encode an identical CDR3 as well. V gene TRBV5-1 combines with J gene TRBJ2-3; the D is unclear. This CDR3 region has 12 residues. Germline loops: CDR1 SGHRS, CDR2 YFSETQ. V shed 0 bases and J shed 5 bases, with 4 bases lying between them. The CDR3 loop reads CASSLVGDTQYF. The CDR3 coding sequence is TGCGCCAGCAGCTTGGTCGGAGATACGCAGTATTTT.

The J gene is TRBJ2-7, the V gene TRBV27; 8 nucleotides align to TRBD1. CDR3 length: 15 amino acids. Germline values: CDR1 MNHEY, CDR2 SMNVEV (reference sequence). With V trimmed by 6 bases and J by 2 bases, 9 bases remained unmatched. The CDR3 region has the DNA TGTGCCAGCAGAAAGAACCAGGGGGCCGCCTACGAGCAGTACTTC. It specifies CASRKNQGAAYEQYF.

V gene TRBV19 combines with J gene TRBJ1-4; weak D call: TRBD1 (6 bases). CDR3 length: 14 amino acids. Germline lookup yields CDR1 LNHDA and CDR2 SQIVND (reference sequence). The V end was cut by 7 bases, the J end by 7 bases, with 16 bases between. CDR3 sequence: CASTEGHHFEKLFF. The CDR3, as DNA: TGTGCCAGTACCGAGGGACATCATTTTGAAAAACTGTTTTTT.

The chain is built from TRBV5-1 and TRBJ2-3; no reliable D call. V lost 6 bases, J lost 0 bases, and 8 bases lay in between. There are 13 residues in the CDR3. CDR1 is SGHRS, CDR2 YFSETQ, per germline. The CDR3 loop is CASNAPSTDTQYF. Here the CDR3 DNA reads TGCGCCAGCAATGCTCCTAGCACAGATACGCAGTATTTT.

V usage is TRBV7-2 and J usage is TRBJ1-2; D is undetermined. Trimming removed 3 bases at V and 13 bases at J, with 12 bases between. CDR1 is SGHTA and CDR2 is FQGNSA in the germline V gene. This CDR3 has 11 residues. CDR3 sequence: CASSLVRGLTF. The CDR3 nucleotides read TGTGCCAGCAGCTTGGTACGCGGCCTCACCTTC.

J is TRBJ2-3 and V is TRBV30; D is perhaps TRBD1 or TRBD2 (5 bases each). Trimming took off 3 bases at V and 6 bases at J, with 13 bases between the two ends. This CDR3 contains 13 residues. Germline loops: CDR1 GTSNPN, CDR2 SVGIG (reference sequence). This chain's CDR3 is CAWRGVAEDTQYF. For the CDR3, the DNA is TGTGCCTGGAGGGGGGTTGCCGAGGATACGCAGTATTTT.

The V and J genes are TRBV6-1 and TRBJ2-7, with 7 bases lining up with TRBD1. The CDR3 spans 14 residues. Germline assignment: CDR1 MNHNS and CDR2 SASEGT. V was clipped by 7 bases and J by 0 bases; unmatched bases: 6. CDR3 coding DNA: TGTGCCAGCAAGACGGGACAGCCCTCCTACGAGCAGTACTTC. Its protein is CASKTGQPSYEQYF.

The DNA of the CDR3 is TGCGCCAGCAGCGTATCTCGACGGGCCTCCCTTCAAGAGACCCAGTACTTC. Translated: CASSVSRRASLQETQYF. The V and J genes are TRBV5-1 and TRBJ2-5; D is unclear. In germline, CDR1 is SGHRS, CDR2 YFSETQ. Between the trimmed V and J ends, which lost 4 bases and 2 bases, there was a span of 21 bases. This CDR3 contains 17 residues.

The chain recombines TRBV5-1 with TRBJ2-3, with 8 bases lining up with TRBD2. Germline trimming cut 4 bases from V and 2 bases from J; bases unmatched to any gene: 9. This CDR3 has 16 residues. Germline V gene sequence: CDR1 SGHRS, CDR2 YFSETQ. CDR3 nucleotide sequence: TGCGCCAGCAGCCGGCAAGCGGGGGCGCCCACAGATACGCAGTATTTT. Amino acids: CASSRQAGAPTDTQYF. Full variable domain (remainder filled in from reference TRBV5-1 and TRBJ2-3): KAGVTQTPRYLIKTRGQQVTLSCSPISGHRSVSWYQQTPGQGLQFLFEYFSETQRNKGNFPGRFSGRQFSNSRSEMNVSTLELGDSALYLCASSRQAGAPTDTQYFGPGTRLTVL.

The J gene is TRBJ1-5, the V gene TRBV19; D not certain. V lost 9 bases and J 5 bases, leaving 23 bases between the germline ends. The CDR3 is 16 residues long. Germline CDR1 LNHDA, CDR2 SQIVND (reference sequence). DNA of the CDR3: TGTGCCAGCTCACCGGCGGAGCAAGGAATTTATCAGCCCCAGCATTTT. It specifies CASSPAEQGIYQPQHF. Full variable domain (rest looked up from reference TRBV19 and TRBJ1-5): DGGITQSPKYLFRKEGQNVTLSCEQNLNHDAMYWYRQDPGQGLRLIYYSQIVNDFQKGDIAEGYSVSREKKESFPLTVTSAQKNPTAFYLCASSPAEQGIYQPQHFGDGTRLSIL.

This sequence joins TRBV5-5 and TRBJ1-2; D gene unclear. V was trimmed by 1 base and J by 4 bases, leaving 8 bases between them. CDR3 length: 13 amino acids. Germline CDR1 and CDR2: SGHKS and YYEKEE (reference sequence). The CDR3: CASSLKGFYGYTF. The CDR3 region has the DNA TGTGCCAGCAGCTTGAAGGGATTCTATGGCTACACCTTC.

This sequence joins TRBV5-1 and TRBJ2-6, with TRBD1 matching 8 bases. CDR3 length: 17 amino acids. Germline V gene lookup returns CDR1 SGHRS and CDR2 YFSETQ. V gave up 4 bases and J gave up 1 base; unmatched junction bases: 7. CDR3 amino acids: CASSPGTGLSGANVLTF. DNA for the CDR3: TGCGCCAGCAGCCCAGGGACAGGCTTATCTGGGGCCAACGTCCTGACTTTC.

The genes are TRBV5-1 and TRBJ1-6; 7 bases match TRBD1. This CDR3 is 14 amino acids long. V was pared by 3 bases and J by 13 bases, with 10 bases of the junction left unmatched. CDR1 is SGHRS, CDR2 YFSETQ, per germline. The CDR3 spells CASSYEATGAPLHF. CDR3 bases: TGCGCCAGCAGCTATGAGGCAACAGGGGCCCCCCTCCACTTT.

This clone was seen once. The CDR3 nucleotides are TGTGCCAGCAGCTTCGAACCCACAGCACACACTGAAGCTTTCTTT. It is translated as CASSFEPTAHTEAFF. This chain connects TRBV11-3 to TRBJ1-1; D remains unclear. The germline V gene has CDR1 SGHNT and CDR2 YENEEA. With 3 bases removed from V and 3 bases from J, the gap between germline ends came to 14 bases. The CDR3 is made up of 15 amino acids.